Shown below are 12 T cell receptor beta chains from a single sample sequenced in a study of shared clonotypes between healthy human individuals. The data were produced by immunoSEQ multiplex PCR, yet TCRdb's version contains in-frame clones alone and is incomplete. The table lists 600,000 to 800,000 clones, 55% to 75% of them singletons. The material sequenced was memory CD4+ T cells sorted from blood. Subset given: CD45RA-negative fraction. Every receptor here comes from a woman in her 30s in good health.

V gene TRBV28 combines with J gene TRBJ1-2; 8 bases are shared with TRBD1. The germline V gene encodes CDR1 MDHEN and CDR2 SYDVKM. The CDR3 consists of 16 residues. V trimming: 4 bases; J trimming: 1 base; junction bases outside the gene matches: 8. CDR3 residues: CASSWTGTGLNYGYTF. The CDR3 DNA reads TGTGCCAGCAGTTGGACAGGGACAGGCCTTAACTATGGCTACACCTTC.

This clone was seen a few times. The rearrangement uses TRBV19 and TRBJ2-1; D is uncertain. The germline CDR1 and CDR2 sequences are LNHDA and SQIVND (reference sequence). V was trimmed by 3 bases and J by 7 bases, leaving 16 bases between them. The CDR3 loop spans 15 amino acids. CDR3 sequence: CASSMSSGGPNEQFF. DNA of the CDR3: TGTGCCAGTAGTATGTCCTCCGGTGGTCCTAATGAGCAGTTCTTC. The whole variable domain, filled in from reference TRBV19 and TRBJ2-1, reads DGGITQSPKYLFRKEGQNVTLSCEQNLNHDAMYWYRQDPGQGLRLIYYSQIVNDFQKGDIAEGYSVSREKKESFPLTVTSAQKNPTAFYLCASSMSSGGPNEQFFGPGTRLTVL.

This rearrangement joins TRBV16 to TRBJ2-7; no clear D. The CDR3 runs 11 residues. The germline V gene has CDR1 KGHSY and CDR2 FQNENV. With 4 bases removed from V and 7 bases from J, the gap between germline ends came to 8 bases. This CDR3 reads CASSPRREQYF. CDR3 in DNA: TGTGCCAGCAGCCCCCGTAGGGAGCAGTACTTC.

The chain is built from TRBV5-4 and TRBJ2-1; 10 bases are a match to TRBD2. CDR3 length: 14 residues. Trimming removed 0 bases from V and 9 bases from J; junction bases left unmatched: 3. Germline values: CDR1 SGHNT, CDR2 YYREEE (reference sequence). The CDR3 loop reads CASSLALAGVEQFF. The CDR3 DNA is TGTGCCAGCAGCTTGGCTCTAGCGGGAGTTGAGCAGTTCTTC.

The chain joins TRBV6-1 to TRBJ2-7; D gene ambiguous. The V gene lost 2 bases and the J gene lost 3 bases, with 8 bases spanning the gap. CDR3 length: 13 amino acids. Germline V gene lookup returns CDR1 MNHNS and CDR2 SASEGT. This CDR3 is CASSEIYSYEQYF. In DNA form, the CDR3 reads TGTGCCAGCAGTGAAATCTACAGCTACGAGCAGTACTTC.

The table lists this clone with a few counts. The chain employs TRBV11-2 and TRBJ1-1; D is possibly TRBD1 (5 bases). Between the trimmed V and J ends, which lost 3 bases and 5 bases, there was a span of 13 bases. The germline V gene has CDR1 SGHAT and CDR2 FQNNGV. This CDR3 has 14 amino acids. The CDR3 DNA sequence: TGTGCCAGCAGCTTTTCGCAGGGAGAAACTGAAGCTTTCTTT. Its protein product is CASSFSQGETEAFF.

This clone was found once. This rearrangement joins TRBV10-3 to TRBJ2-3; 7 bases are a match to TRBD2. The V segment lost 0 bases and the J segment 2 bases; nucleotides outside the gene matches: 5. This CDR3 spans 16 amino acids. CDR1 and CDR2 (germline): ENHRY, SYGVKD. CDR3 residues: CAISESGRGITDTQYF. CDR3 in DNA: TGTGCCATCAGTGAGTCGGGGCGGGGGATCACAGATACGCAGTATTTT.

Note on this clone: With a much larger clone just one base away, this may be a read error. This chain connects TRBV6-6 to TRBJ2-2, with 7 nucleotides matching TRBD2. V lost 8 bases to trimming and J lost 1 base; unmatched junction nucleotides: 1. This CDR3 is built from 13 residues. From germline, CDR1 is MNHNY and CDR2 SVGAGI (reference sequence). CDR3 loop: CASSSGNTGELFF. CDR3 bases: TGTGCCAGCTCTAGCGGGAACACCGGGGAGCTGTTTTTT.

This clone turned up a few times. The chain employs TRBV4-1 and TRBJ2-7, with D possibly being TRBD1 (6 bases). Trimming removed 6 bases at V and 0 bases at J, with 15 bases between. The CDR3 is 15 amino acids. Germline CDR1 reads MGHRA; CDR2 reads YSYEKL. Here the CDR3 DNA reads TGCGCCAGCAGTCTTAAGGCAGGGGACTCCTACGAGCAGTACTTC. Encoded protein: CASSLKAGDSYEQYF.

This clone showed up just a few times. This chain uses TRBV5-1 with TRBJ1-1; tentatively, D is TRBD1 (6 bases). The CDR3 length is 14 residues. V lost 3 bases and J 4 bases, leaving 13 bases between the germline ends. Germline V gene data show CDR1 as SGHRS and CDR2 as YFSETQ. The CDR3 coding sequence is TGCGCCAGCAGCTCGTCTGCAGGGGTCACTGAAGCTTTCTTT. Protein: CASSSSAGVTEAFF.

The rearrangement uses TRBV2 and TRBJ2-2, with unresolved D. Germline loops: CDR1 SNHLY, CDR2 FYNNEI. This CDR3 has 14 residues. The V and J ends lost 7 bases and 1 base respectively, with 10 bases between them. In DNA, the CDR3 is TGTGCCAGCATAAAACCCCAGAACACCGGGGAGCTGTTTTTT. Residues: CASIKPQNTGELFF.

This chain joins TRBV5-5 and TRBJ2-3; 7 positions match TRBD2. CDR3 length: 15 amino acids. The J segment lost 3 bases and the V segment lost 1 base, leaving 5 bases of the junction unmatched. Germline V lookup: CDR1 SGHKS, CDR2 YYEKEE (reference sequence). The CDR3 DNA sequence: TGTGCCAGCAGCTTGCTAGGGGAGGGTACAGATACGCAGTATTTT. Translated, it gives CASSLLGEGTDTQYF. Using reference TRBV5-5 and TRBJ2-3 for the parts outside the CDR3, the full variable domain is DAGVTQSPTHLIKTRGQQVTLRCSPISGHKSVSWYQQVLGQGPQFIFQYYEKEERGRGNFPDRFSARQFPNYSSELNVNALLLGDSALYLCASSLLGEGTDTQYFGPGTRLTVL.